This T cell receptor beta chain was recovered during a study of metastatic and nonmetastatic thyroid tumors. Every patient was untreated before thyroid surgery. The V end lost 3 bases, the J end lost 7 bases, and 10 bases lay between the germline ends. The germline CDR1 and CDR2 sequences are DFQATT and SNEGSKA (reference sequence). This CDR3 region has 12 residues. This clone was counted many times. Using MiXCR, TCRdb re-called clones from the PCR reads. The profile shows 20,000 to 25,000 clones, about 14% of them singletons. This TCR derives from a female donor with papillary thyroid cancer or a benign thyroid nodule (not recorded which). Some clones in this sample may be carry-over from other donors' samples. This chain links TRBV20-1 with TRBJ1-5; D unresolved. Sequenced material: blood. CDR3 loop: CSASYGRQPQHF. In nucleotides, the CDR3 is TGCAGTGCTAGCTATGGGCGACAGCCCCAGCATTTT.